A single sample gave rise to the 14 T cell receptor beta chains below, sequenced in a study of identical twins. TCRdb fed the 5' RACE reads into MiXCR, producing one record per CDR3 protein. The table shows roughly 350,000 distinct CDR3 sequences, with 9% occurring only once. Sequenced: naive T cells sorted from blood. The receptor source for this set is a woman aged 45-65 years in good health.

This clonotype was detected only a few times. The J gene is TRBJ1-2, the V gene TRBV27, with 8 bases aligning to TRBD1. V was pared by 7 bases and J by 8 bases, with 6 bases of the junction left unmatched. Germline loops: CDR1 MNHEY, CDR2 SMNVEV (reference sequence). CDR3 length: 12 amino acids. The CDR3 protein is CASMTGAYGYTF. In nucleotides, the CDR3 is TGTGCCAGCATGACAGGGGCCTACGGCTACACCTTC.

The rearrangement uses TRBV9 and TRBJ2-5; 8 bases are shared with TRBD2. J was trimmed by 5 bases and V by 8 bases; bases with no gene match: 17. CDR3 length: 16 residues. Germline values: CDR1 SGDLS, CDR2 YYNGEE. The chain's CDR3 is CASGMGVTGGEETQYF. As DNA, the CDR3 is TGTGCCAGTGGAATGGGAGTGACGGGAGGGGAGGAGACCCAGTACTTC.

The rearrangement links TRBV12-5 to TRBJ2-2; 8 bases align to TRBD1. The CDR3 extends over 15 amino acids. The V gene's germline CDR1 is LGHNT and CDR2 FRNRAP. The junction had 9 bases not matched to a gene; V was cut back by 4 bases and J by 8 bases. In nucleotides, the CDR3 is TGTGCTAGTGGTTCCATTCAGGGGGCATGGGGGGAGCTGTTTTTT. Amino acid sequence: CASGSIQGAWGELFF.

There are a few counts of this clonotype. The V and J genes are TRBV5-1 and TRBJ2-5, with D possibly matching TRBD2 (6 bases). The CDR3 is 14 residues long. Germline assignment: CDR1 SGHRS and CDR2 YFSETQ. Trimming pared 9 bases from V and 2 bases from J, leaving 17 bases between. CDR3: CATSPLAYQETQYF. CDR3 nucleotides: TGCGCCACCTCCCCTCTAGCGTATCAAGAGACCCAGTACTTC.

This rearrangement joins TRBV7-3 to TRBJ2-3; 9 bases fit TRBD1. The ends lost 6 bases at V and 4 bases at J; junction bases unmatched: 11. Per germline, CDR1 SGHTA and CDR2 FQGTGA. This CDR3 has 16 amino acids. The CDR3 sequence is CASSWGWTGAADTQYF. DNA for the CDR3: TGTGCCAGCAGTTGGGGGTGGACAGGGGCCGCAGATACGCAGTATTTT.

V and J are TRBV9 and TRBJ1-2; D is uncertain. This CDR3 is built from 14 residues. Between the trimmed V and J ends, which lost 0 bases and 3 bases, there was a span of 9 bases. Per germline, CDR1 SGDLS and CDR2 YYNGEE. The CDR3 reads CASSVDSSDYGYTF. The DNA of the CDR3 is TGTGCCAGCAGCGTAGACAGCTCTGACTATGGCTACACCTTC.

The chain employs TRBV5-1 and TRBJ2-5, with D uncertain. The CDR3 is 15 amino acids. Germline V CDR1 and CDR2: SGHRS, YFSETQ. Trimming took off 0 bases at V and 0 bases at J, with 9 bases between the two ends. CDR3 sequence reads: CASSLDLVNQETQYF. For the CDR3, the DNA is TGCGCCAGCAGCTTGGATCTTGTGAACCAAGAGACCCAGTACTTC.

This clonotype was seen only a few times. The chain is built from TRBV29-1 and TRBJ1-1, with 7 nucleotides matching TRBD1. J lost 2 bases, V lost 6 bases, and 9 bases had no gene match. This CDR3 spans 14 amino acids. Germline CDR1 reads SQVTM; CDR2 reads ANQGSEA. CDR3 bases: TGCAGCGTGGTACAGGGGATGGAAAACACTGAAGCTTTCTTT. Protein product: CSVVQGMENTEAFF. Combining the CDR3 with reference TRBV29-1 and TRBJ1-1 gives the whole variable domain SAVISQKPSRDICQRGTSLTIQCQVDSQVTMMFWYRQQPGQSLTLIATANQGSEATYESGFVIDKFPISRPNLTFSTLTVSNMSPEDSSIYLCSVVQGMENTEAFFGQGTRLTVV.

The CDR3 is CASSLSVTYNEQFF. CDR3 nucleotide sequence: TGTGCCAGCAGCTTGAGTGTTACTTACAATGAGCAGTTCTTC. The V call is TRBV5-5, the J call TRBJ2-1; D not resolved. V dropped 1 base and J dropped 4 bases, with 9 bases sitting between them. CDR1 is SGHKS and CDR2 is YYEKEE in the germline V gene (reference sequence). The CDR3 is 14 residues long.

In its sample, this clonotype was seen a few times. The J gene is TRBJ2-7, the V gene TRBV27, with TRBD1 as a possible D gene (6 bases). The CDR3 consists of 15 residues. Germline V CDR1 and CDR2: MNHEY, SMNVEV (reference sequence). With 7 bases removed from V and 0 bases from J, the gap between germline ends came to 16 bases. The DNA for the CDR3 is TGTGCCAGCAAATCCAGGGGCGCCACCTCCTACGAGCAGTACGTC. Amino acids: CASKSRGATSYEQYV.

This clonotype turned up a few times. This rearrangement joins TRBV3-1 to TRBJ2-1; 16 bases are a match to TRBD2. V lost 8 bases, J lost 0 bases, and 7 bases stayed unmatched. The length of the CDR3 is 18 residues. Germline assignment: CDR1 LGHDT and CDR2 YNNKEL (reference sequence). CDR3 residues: CASGSGLAGGSSYNEQFF. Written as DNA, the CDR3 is TGTGCCAGCGGATCGGGACTAGCGGGGGGGAGCTCCTACAATGAGCAGTTCTTC.

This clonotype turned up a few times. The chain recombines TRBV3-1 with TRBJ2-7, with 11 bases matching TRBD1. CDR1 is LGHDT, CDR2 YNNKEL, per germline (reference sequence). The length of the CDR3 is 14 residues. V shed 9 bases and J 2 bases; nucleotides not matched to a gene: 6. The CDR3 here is CASQPGQGAYEQYF. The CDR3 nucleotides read TGTGCCAGTCAGCCGGGACAGGGGGCCTACGAGCAGTACTTC.

CDR3 region: CASRRVGTQPQHF. DNA of the CDR3: TGTGCCAGCAGGAGAGTGGGGACTCAGCCCCAGCATTTT. The chain employs TRBV7-2 and TRBJ1-5; perhaps TRBD1 as D (5 bases). Looked up from germline, CDR1 is SGHTA and CDR2 is FQGNSA. Trimming removed 6 bases at V and 6 bases at J, with 12 bases between. There are 13 residues in the CDR3.

The DNA for the CDR3 is TGTGCCAGCAGCCAAGCAGTCACGGGGGGCTACACCTTC. Translating it yields CASSQAVTGGYTF. The chain combines TRBV3-1 with TRBJ1-2, with D unresolved. Germline values: CDR1 LGHDT, CDR2 YNNKEL (reference sequence). Deletions cut 1 base from V and 8 bases from J, with 11 bases between. This CDR3 comprises 13 residues.